This TCR beta chain was identified in a study of T cells in Graves' hyperthyroidism and ophthalmopathy. Study-wide results and caveats: Blood held most thyroid clonotypes expanded above 0.001 frequency.

The investigators amplified TCR beta CDR3 regions from RNA transcripts. When the TCR CDR3 underwent first-round RT-PCR, the HTBI primer set was used. TCRdb analysed the multiplex PCR reads with MiXCR anew, one entry per CDR3 protein. Of some 300,000 distinct CDR3 sequences listed, roughly 20% were seen once; the top ten hold approximately 35%. This clonotype turned up a few times. Its antigen remains unidentified. Under 3 months was the duration of disease in ophthalmopathy patients, who also had a Clinical Activity Score of at least 3 and a NOSPECS grade of at least 4. PBMCs were sourced from 9 to 10 ml fresh peripheral blood. The J segment lost 9 bases and the V segment lost 5 bases, leaving 10 bases of the junction unmatched. The CDR3 covers 15 residues. CDR1 SGHTA and CDR2 FQGNSA come from the germline V gene.

This TCR was recovered from a man aged 50-59 years with Graves' ophthalmopathy. The specimen was blood. The V and J genes are TRBV7-2 and TRBJ1-6; 7 bases agree with TRBD1. CDR3 DNA: TGTGCCAGCAGCCATACACAGGGGAGCGGTTCACCCCTCCACTTT. Its translation: CASSHTQGSGSPLHF.